The present entry profiles one TCR beta chain with its context. This sample was included in a study of T cell changes during pregnancy in multiple sclerosis. Some clones are missing from TCRdb's copy, which holds only in-frame ones; the method was immunoSEQ multiplex PCR. The table lists about 100,000 clones, 91% of them singletons, with about 3.4% in the top ten. Germline V lookup: CDR1 SEHNR, CDR2 FQNEAQ (reference sequence). The germline V and J ends were trimmed by 2 bases and 6 bases, with 10 bases remaining between them. CDR3 length equals 13 residues. The TCR comes from a female donor with multiple sclerosis, enrolled in a pregnancy study. The sample consisted of peripheral blood, taken in the second trimester of pregnancy. This chain joins TRBV7-9 and TRBJ1-2; the D is unclear. CDR3 DNA: TGTGCCAGCAGCTTATCCTCCGGGAATGGCTACACCTTC. This sequence encodes CASSLSSGNGYTF. Full variable domain (remainder filled in from reference TRBV7-9 and TRBJ1-2): DTGVSQNPRHKITKRGQNVTFRCDPISEHNRLYWYRQTLGQGPEFLTYFQNEAQLEKSRLLSDRFSAERPKGSFSTLEIQRTEQGDSAMYLCASSLSSGNGYTFGSGTRLTVV.